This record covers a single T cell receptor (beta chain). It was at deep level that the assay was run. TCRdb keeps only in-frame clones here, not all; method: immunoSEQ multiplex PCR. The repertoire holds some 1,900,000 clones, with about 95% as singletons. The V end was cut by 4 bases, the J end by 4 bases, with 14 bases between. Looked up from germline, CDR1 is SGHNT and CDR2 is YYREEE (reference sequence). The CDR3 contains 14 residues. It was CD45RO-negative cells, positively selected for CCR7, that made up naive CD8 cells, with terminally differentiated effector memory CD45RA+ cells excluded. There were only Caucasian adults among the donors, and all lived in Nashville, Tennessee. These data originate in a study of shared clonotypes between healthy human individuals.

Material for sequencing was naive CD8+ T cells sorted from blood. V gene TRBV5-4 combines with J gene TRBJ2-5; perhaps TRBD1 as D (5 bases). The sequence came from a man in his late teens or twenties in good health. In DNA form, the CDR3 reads TGTGCCAGCAGCCTGGGGCGAACGGGAGAGACCCAGTACTTC. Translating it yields CASSLGRTGETQYF. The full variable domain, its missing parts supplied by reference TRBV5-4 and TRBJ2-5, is ETGVTQSPTHLIKTRGQQVTLRCSSQSGHNTVSWYQQALGQGPQFIFQYYREEENGRGNFPPRFSGLQFPNYSSELNVNALELDDSALYLCASSLGRTGETQYFGPGTRLLVL.